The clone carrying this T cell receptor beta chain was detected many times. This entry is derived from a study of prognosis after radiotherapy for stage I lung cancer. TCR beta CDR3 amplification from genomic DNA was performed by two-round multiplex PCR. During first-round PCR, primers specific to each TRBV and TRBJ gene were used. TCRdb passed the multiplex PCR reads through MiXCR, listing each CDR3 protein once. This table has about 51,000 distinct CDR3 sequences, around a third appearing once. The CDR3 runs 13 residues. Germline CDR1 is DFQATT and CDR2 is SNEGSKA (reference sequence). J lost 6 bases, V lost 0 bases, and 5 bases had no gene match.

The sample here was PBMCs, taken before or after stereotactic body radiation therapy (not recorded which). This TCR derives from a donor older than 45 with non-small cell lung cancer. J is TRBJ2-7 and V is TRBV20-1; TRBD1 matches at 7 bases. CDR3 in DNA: TGCAGTGCTAGAGATCCCAGACAGGGCGAGCAGTACTTC. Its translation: CSARDPRQGEQYF.